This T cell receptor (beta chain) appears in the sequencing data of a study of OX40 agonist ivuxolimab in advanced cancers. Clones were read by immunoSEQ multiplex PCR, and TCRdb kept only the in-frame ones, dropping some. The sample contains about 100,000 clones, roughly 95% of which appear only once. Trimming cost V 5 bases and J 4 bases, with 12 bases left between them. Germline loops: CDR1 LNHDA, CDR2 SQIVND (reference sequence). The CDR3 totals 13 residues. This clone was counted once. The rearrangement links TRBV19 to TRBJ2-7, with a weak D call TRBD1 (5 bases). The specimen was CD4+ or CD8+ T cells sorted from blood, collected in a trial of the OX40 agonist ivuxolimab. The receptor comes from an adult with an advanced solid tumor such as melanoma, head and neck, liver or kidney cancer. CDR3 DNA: TGTGCCAGTAGTCCATCGACAGATTACGAGCAGTACTTC. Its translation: CASSPSTDYEQYF.